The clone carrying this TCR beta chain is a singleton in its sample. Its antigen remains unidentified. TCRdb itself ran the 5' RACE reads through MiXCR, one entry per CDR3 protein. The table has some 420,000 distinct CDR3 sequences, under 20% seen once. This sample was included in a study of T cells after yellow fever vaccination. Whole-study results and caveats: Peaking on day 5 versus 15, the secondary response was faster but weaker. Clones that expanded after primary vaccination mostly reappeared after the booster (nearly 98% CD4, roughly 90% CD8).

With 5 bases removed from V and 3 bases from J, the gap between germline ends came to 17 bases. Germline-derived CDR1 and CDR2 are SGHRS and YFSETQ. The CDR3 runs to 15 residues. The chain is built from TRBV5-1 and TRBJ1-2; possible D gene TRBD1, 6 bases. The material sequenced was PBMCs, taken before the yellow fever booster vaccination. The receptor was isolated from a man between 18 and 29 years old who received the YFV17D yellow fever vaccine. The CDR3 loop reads CASRDSEEGHYGYTF. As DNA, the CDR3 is TGCGCCAGCAGGGACAGCGAAGAGGGTCACTATGGCTACACCTTC.